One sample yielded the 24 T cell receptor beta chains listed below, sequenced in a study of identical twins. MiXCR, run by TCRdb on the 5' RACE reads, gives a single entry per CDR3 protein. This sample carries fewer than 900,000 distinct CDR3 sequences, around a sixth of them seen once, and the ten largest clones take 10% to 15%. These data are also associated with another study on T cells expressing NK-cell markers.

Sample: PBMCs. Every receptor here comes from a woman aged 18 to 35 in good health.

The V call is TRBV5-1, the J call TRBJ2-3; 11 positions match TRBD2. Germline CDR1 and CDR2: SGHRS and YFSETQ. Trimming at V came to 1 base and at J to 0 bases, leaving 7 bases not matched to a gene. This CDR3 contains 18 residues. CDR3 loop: CASSLPSRLAGSTDTQYF. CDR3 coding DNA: TGCGCCAGCAGCTTGCCATCAAGACTAGCGGGGAGCACAGATACGCAGTATTTT.

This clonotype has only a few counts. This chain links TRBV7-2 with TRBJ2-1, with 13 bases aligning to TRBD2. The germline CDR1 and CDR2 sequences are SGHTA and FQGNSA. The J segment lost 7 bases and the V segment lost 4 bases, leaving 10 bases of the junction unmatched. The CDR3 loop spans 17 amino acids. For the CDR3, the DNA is TGTGCCAGCAGCTCCTGGACTAGCGGGAGTGGACGGAATGAGCAGTTCTTC. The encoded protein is CASSSWTSGSGRNEQFF.

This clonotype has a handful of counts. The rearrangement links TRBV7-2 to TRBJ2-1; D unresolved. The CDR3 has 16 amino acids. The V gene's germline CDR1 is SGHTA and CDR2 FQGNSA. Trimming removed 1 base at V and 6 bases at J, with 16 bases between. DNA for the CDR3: TGTGCCAGCAGCTTAGTACTAAGGCGAAGAAGCAATGAGCAGTTCTTC. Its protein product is CASSLVLRRRSNEQFF. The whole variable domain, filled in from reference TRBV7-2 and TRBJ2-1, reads GAGVSQSPSNKVTEKGKDVELRCDPISGHTALYWYRQSLGQGLEFLIYFQGNSAPDKSGLPSDRFSAERTGGSVSTLTIQRTQQEDSAVYLCASSLVLRRRSNEQFFGPGTRLTVL.

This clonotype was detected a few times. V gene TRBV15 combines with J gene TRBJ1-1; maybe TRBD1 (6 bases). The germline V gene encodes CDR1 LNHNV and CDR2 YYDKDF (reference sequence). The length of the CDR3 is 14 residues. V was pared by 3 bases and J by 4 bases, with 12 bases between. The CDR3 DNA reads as TGTGCCACCAGCAGCTTTGGGGGGCGCACTGAAGCTTTCTTT. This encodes CATSSFGGRTEAFF.

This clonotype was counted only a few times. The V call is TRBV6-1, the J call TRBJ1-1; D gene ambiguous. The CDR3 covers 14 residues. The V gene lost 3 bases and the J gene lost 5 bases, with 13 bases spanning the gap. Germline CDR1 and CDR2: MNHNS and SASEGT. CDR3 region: CASSDPRFGTEAFF. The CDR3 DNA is TGTGCCAGCAGTGATCCCAGGTTTGGGACTGAAGCTTTCTTT.

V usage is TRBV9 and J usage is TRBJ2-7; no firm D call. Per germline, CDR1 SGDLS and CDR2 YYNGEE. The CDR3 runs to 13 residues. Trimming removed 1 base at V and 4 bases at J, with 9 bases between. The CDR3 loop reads CASSVRLNYEQYF. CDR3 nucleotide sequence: TGTGCCAGCAGCGTACGACTCAATTACGAGCAGTACTTC. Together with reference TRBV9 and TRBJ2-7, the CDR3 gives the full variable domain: DSGVTQTPKHLITATGQRVTLRCSPRSGDLSVYWYQQSLDQGLQFLIQYYNGEERAKGNILERFSAQQFPDLHSELNLSSLELGDSALYFCASSVRLNYEQYFGPGTRLTVT.

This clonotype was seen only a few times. The CDR3 is CASSEGFGGYGYTF. The DNA for the CDR3 is TGTGCCAGCAGTGAAGGCTTCGGGGGATATGGCTACACCTTC. V and J are TRBV25-1 and TRBJ1-2, with D possibly matching TRBD1 (5 bases). The germline V gene encodes CDR1 MGHDK and CDR2 SYGVNS. This CDR3 spans 14 amino acids. V gave up 2 bases and J gave up 5 bases, with 12 bases separating them.

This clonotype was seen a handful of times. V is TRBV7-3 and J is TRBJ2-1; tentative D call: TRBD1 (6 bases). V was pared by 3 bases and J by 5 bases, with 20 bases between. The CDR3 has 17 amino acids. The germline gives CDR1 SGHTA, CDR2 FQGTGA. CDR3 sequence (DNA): TGTGCCAGCAGCTTTGGGGGCCCGGGACGCATTAACAATGAGCAGTTCTTC. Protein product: CASSFGGPGRINNEQFF.

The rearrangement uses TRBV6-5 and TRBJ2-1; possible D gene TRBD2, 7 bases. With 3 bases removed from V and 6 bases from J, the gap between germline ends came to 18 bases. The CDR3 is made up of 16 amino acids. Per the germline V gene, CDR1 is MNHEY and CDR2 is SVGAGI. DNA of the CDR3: TGTGCCAGCAGTTATGGGGGGGGCCGATACGCCAATGAGCAGTTCTTC. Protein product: CASSYGGGRYANEQFF.

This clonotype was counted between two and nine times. CDR3 bases: TGTGCCAGCAGCTTATTAAAGAGCTTCACCCAAGAGACCCAGTACTTC. Its translation: CASSLLKSFTQETQYF. V gene TRBV7-9 combines with J gene TRBJ2-5; no clear D gene. Germline values: CDR1 SEHNR, CDR2 FQNEAQ (reference sequence). This CDR3 spans 16 amino acids. V lost 2 bases, J lost 1 base, and 14 bases lay in between.

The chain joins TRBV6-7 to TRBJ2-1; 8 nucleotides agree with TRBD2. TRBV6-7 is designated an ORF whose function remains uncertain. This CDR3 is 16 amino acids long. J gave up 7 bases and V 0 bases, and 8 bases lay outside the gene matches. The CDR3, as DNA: TGTGCCAGCAGTTACTCGCCCGGAGGACTAGCTAATGAGCAGTTCTTC. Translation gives CASSYSPGGLANEQFF.

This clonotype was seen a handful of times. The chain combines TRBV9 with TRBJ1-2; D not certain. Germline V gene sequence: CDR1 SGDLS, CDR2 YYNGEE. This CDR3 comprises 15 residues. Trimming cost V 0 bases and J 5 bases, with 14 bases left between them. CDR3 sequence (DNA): TGTGCCAGCAGCGTAGATAATAAGGGCAGATATGGCTACACCTTC. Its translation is CASSVDNKGRYGYTF.

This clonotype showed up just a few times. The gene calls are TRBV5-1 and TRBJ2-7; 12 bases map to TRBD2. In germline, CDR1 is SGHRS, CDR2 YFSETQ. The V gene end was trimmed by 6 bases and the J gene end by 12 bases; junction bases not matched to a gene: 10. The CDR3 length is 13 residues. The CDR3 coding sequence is TGCGCCAGCACCTACGGACTAGCGGGGTCCCGGTACTTC. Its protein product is CASTYGLAGSRYF.

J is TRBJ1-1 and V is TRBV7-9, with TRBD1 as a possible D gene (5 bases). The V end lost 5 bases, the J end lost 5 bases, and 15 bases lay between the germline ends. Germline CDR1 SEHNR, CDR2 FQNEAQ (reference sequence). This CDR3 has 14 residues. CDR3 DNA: TGTGCCAGCAGCAGACAAGGGGTAGTAACTGAAGCTTTCTTT. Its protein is CASSRQGVVTEAFF.

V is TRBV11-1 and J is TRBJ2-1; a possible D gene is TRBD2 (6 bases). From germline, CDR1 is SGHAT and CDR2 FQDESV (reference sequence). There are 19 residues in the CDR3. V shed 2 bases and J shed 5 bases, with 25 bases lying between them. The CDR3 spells CASSLLPVQIAEPNNEQFF. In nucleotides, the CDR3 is TGTGCCAGCAGCTTATTGCCCGTCCAGATAGCGGAACCCAACAATGAGCAGTTCTTC.

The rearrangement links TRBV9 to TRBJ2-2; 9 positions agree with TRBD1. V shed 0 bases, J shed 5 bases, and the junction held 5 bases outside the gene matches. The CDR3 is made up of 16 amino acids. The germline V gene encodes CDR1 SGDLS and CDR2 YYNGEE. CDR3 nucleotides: TGTGCCAGCAGCGTAGCTCCGACAGGGGGTACCGGGGAGCTGTTTTTT. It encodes CASSVAPTGGTGELFF.

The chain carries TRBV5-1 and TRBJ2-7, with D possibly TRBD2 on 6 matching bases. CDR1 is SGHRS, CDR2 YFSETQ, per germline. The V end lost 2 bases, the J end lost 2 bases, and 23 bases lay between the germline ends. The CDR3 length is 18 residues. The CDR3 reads CASSLGPFVSSEPYEQYF. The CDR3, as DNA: TGCGCCAGCAGCTTAGGCCCTTTTGTTTCTAGCGAACCCTACGAGCAGTACTTC.

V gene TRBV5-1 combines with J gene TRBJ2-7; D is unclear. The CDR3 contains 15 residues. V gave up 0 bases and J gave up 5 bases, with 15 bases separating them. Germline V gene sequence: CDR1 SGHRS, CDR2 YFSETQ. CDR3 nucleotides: TGCGCCAGCAGCTTGGCAGGTGGGTCCTTCCACGAGCAGTACTTC. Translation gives CASSLAGGSFHEQYF.

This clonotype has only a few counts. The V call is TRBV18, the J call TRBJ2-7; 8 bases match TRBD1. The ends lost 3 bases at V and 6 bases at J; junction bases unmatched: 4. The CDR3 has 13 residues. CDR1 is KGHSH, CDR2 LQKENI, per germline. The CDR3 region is CASSPTGGGEQYF. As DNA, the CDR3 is TGTGCCAGCTCACCTACAGGGGGTGGCGAGCAGTACTTC.

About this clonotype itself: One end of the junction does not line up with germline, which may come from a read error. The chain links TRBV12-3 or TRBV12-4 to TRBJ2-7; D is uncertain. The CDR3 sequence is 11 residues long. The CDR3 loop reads CASSLGTPQHF. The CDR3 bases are TGTGCCAGCAGTTTAGGGACCCCGCAACACTTC.

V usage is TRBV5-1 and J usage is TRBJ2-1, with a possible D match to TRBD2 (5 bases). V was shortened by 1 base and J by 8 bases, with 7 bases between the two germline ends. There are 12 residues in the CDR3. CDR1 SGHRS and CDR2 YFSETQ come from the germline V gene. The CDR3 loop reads CASSLLRDEQFF. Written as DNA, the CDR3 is TGCGCCAGCAGCTTGCTGCGGGATGAGCAGTTCTTC.

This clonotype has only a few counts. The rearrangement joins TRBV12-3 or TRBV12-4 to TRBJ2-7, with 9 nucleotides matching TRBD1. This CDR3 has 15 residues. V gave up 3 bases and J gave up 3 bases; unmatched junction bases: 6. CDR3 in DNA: TGTGCCAGCAGTTTCCCCGGACAGGGGATCTACGAGCAGTACTTC. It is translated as CASSFPGQGIYEQYF.

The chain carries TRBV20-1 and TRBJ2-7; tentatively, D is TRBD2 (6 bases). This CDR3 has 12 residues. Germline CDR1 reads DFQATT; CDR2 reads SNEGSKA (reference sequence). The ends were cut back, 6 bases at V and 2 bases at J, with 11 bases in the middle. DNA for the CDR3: TGCAGTGCGGCGGGATTCCCCTACGAGCAGTACTTC. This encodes CSAAGFPYEQYF.

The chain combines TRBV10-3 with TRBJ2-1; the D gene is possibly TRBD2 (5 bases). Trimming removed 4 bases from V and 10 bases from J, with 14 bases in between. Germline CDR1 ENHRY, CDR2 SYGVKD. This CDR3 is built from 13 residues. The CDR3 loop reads CAISALPRGEQFF. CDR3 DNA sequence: TGTGCCATCAGTGCTCTACCCCGCGGGGAGCAGTTCTTC.